These 21 T cell receptor beta chains originate from one sample sequenced in a study of identical twins. Via MiXCR, TCRdb re-called the 5' RACE reads, giving one row per CDR3 protein. This sample carries around 1.7 million distinct CDR3 sequences, around 29% of them seen once, and the ten largest clones take 0.27%. The sample was cord blood. The receptors stem from a newborn girl in good health.

This clonotype appeared many times. The chain uses TRBV6-6 and TRBJ1-2; D is uncertain. The germline V gene has CDR1 MNHNY and CDR2 SVGAGI (reference sequence). CDR3 size: 12 residues. V gave up 2 bases and J gave up 8 bases, with 9 bases separating them. The CDR3 DNA reads as TGTGCCAGCAGTTACCCGGACTCGGGCTACACCTTC. Its translation is CASSYPDSGYTF.

The chain links TRBV28 to TRBJ2-7; D unclear. Trimming took 3 bases from V and 6 from J, leaving 12 bases between them. Germline V gene lookup returns CDR1 MDHEN and CDR2 SYDVKM. The CDR3 has 13 residues. This chain's CDR3 is CASSFARRGEQYF. The DNA of the CDR3 is TGTGCCAGCAGTTTCGCCCGGCGCGGCGAGCAGTACTTC.

The rearrangement joins TRBV3-1 to TRBJ2-7, with unresolved D. CDR1 is LGHDT, CDR2 YNNKEL, per germline (reference sequence). Trimming removed 2 bases at V and 2 bases at J, with 10 bases between. The length of the CDR3 is 14 residues. This chain's CDR3 is CASSQSAAAYEQYF. CDR3 bases: TGTGCCAGCAGCCAATCGGCCGCCGCCTACGAGCAGTACTTC.

CDR3 sequence reads: CASSKGRDSAYGYTF. Written as DNA, the CDR3 is TGTGCCAGCAGTAAAGGAAGGGACAGTGCCTATGGCTACACCTTC. This sequence joins TRBV2 and TRBJ1-2; 7 bases fit TRBD1. Germline CDR1 is SNHLY and CDR2 is FYNNEI. The CDR3 length is 15 residues. The J segment lost 4 bases and the V segment lost 5 bases, leaving 10 bases of the junction unmatched. The full variable domain, with the rest looked up from reference TRBV2 and TRBJ1-2, is EPEVTQTPSHQVTQMGQEVILRCVPISNHLYFYWYRQILGQKVEFLVSFYNNEISEKSEIFDDQFSVERPDGSNFTLKIRSTKLEDSAMYFCASSKGRDSAYGYTFGSGTRLTVV.

This clonotype turned up a few times. The genes are TRBV20-1 and TRBJ2-5; 12 bases align to TRBD2. Germline V gene data show CDR1 as DFQATT and CDR2 as SNEGSKA (reference sequence). J was trimmed by 4 bases and V by 1 base; bases with no gene match: 4. This CDR3 has 15 residues. As DNA, the CDR3 is TGCAGTGCTAGAGGGGCTAGCGGGGGGGGAGAGACCCAGTACTTC. This codes for CSARGASGGGETQYF.

This clonotype was detected many times. The CDR3 DNA reads as TGTGCCAGCGGGGAGTTTTGGGGCAATGAGCAGTTCTTC. It yields the protein CASGEFWGNEQFF. The J gene is TRBJ2-1, the V gene TRBV6-5; perhaps TRBD2 as D (5 bases). Trimming removed 8 bases from V and 6 bases from J, with 14 bases in between. Looked up from germline, CDR1 is MNHEY and CDR2 is SVGAGI. This CDR3 has 13 amino acids.

This sequence joins TRBV6-1 and TRBJ2-3, with TRBD1 matching 7 bases. CDR3 length: 16 residues. The V gene end was trimmed by 6 bases and the J gene end by 0 bases; junction bases not matched to a gene: 9. Per the germline V gene, CDR1 is MNHNS and CDR2 is SASEGT. CDR3 nucleotides: TGTGCCAGCAGGACACGAGGGGGCGTAAGCACAGATACGCAGTATTTT. Residues: CASRTRGGVSTDTQYF.

This clonotype was observed a handful of times. The rearrangement uses TRBV3-1 and TRBJ2-5; 9 bases are a match to TRBD1. Germline assignment: CDR1 LGHDT and CDR2 YNNKEL (reference sequence). The CDR3 contains 13 residues. The trim removed 6 bases at V and 8 bases at J, leaving 7 bases unmatched. The chain's CDR3 is CASSPGTGNTQYF. Here the CDR3 DNA reads TGTGCCAGCAGTCCCGGGACAGGGAATACCCAGTACTTC.

The J gene is TRBJ2-7, the V gene TRBV6-6; maybe TRBD2 (6 bases). Trimming left V 4 bases short and J 9 bases short, with 10 bases between. The CDR3 is made up of 11 amino acids. Germline CDR1 and CDR2: MNHNY and SVGAGI (reference sequence). CDR3: CASSSGSGQYF. In DNA form, the CDR3 reads TGTGCCAGCAGTTCGGGTAGCGGGCAGTACTTC.

The chain employs TRBV30 and TRBJ1-2; TRBD1 matches 7 bases. With 4 bases clipped from V and 8 bases from J, the junction kept 4 bases outside the gene matches. There are 11 residues in the CDR3. The germline CDR1 and CDR2 sequences are GTSNPN and SVGIG (reference sequence). The CDR3 is CAWTRTGGYTF. Here the CDR3 DNA reads TGTGCCTGGACTAGGACAGGCGGCTACACCTTC.

The chain combines TRBV27 with TRBJ2-7; D not resolved. The length of the CDR3 is 16 residues. Germline V gene lookup returns CDR1 MNHEY and CDR2 SMNVEV (reference sequence). Deletions cut 11 bases from V and 5 bases from J, with 28 bases between. The CDR3 region is CASAVFPSAGRDEQYF. The DNA for the CDR3 is TGTGCCTCAGCAGTTTTCCCCTCAGCAGGCCGCGACGAGCAGTACTTC.

This clonotype occurred a few times. V gene TRBV20-1 combines with J gene TRBJ2-5; no clear D gene. Between the trimmed V and J ends, which lost 0 bases and 1 base, there was a span of 9 bases. There are 14 residues in the CDR3. CDR1 and CDR2 from the germline V gene are DFQATT and SNEGSKA (reference sequence). CDR3 sequence: CSARDRRTQETQYF. DNA of the CDR3: TGCAGTGCTAGAGATCGGAGAACCCAAGAGACCCAGTACTTC.

The V gene is TRBV27, the J gene TRBJ1-6; D is ambiguous. This CDR3 contains 14 residues. Trimming removed 5 bases at V and 4 bases at J, with 9 bases between. Germline V gene data show CDR1 as MNHEY and CDR2 as SMNVEV (reference sequence). CDR3 amino acids: CASSPQDYNSPLHF. In DNA, the CDR3 is TGTGCCAGCAGTCCTCAGGATTATAATTCACCCCTCCACTTT.

The chain recombines TRBV7-2 with TRBJ2-7; the D is unclear. Germline values: CDR1 SGHTA, CDR2 FQGNSA. V lost 5 bases to trimming and J lost 0 bases, with 17 bases between them. The CDR3 spans 16 residues. Here the CDR3 DNA reads TGTGCCAGCAGCATAAACCGGGCCATAAGCTCCTACGAGCAGTACTTC. This translates into CASSINRAISSYEQYF.

This clonotype was observed many times. The chain is built from TRBV14 and TRBJ2-5; 7 bases align to TRBD2. CDR3 length equals 17 residues. Germline V lookup: CDR1 SGHDN, CDR2 FVKESK. V dropped 0 bases and J dropped 4; count of bases not matched to a gene: 11. CDR3 nucleotides: TGTGCCAGCAGCCAAGATCGTTTCGGGAGGTCCAGAGAGACCCAGTACTTC. Its translation: CASSQDRFGRSRETQYF.

This clonotype came up a few times. CDR3 in amino acids: CASSGGGYSGFLILGTEAFF. CDR3 nucleotides: TGTGCCAGCAGTGGGGGTGGGTACTCGGGCTTTTTAATTTTAGGCACTGAAGCTTTCTTT. The chain links TRBV6-1 to TRBJ1-1, with D hard to call. Germline CDR1 and CDR2: MNHNS and SASEGT. This CDR3 has 20 amino acids. Trimming left V 4 bases short and J 4 bases short, with 31 bases between.

V gene TRBV7-2 combines with J gene TRBJ1-3, with 9 bases that match TRBD1. After removal of 1 base from V and 2 bases from J, the junction contained 12 bases not matched to a gene. The CDR3 loop spans 19 amino acids. Germline CDR1 SGHTA, CDR2 FQGNSA. CDR3 sequence: CASSLETGGGFRTGNTIYF. CDR3 bases: TGTGCCAGCAGCTTAGAGACAGGGGGAGGATTTCGGACTGGAAACACCATATATTTT. The full variable domain, rest sourced from reference TRBV7-2 and TRBJ1-3, is GAGVSQSPSNKVTEKGKDVELRCDPISGHTALYWYRQSLGQGLEFLIYFQGNSAPDKSGLPSDRFSAERTGGSVSTLTIQRTQQEDSAVYLCASSLETGGGFRTGNTIYFGEGSWLTVV.

This clonotype was recorded a few times. The rearrangement uses TRBV7-2 and TRBJ2-5; 7 nucleotides match TRBD1. V shed 0 bases, J shed 1 base, and the junction held 8 bases outside the gene matches. CDR1 is SGHTA and CDR2 is FQGNSA in the germline V gene. The CDR3 has 17 residues. CDR3 in DNA: TGTGCCAGCAGCTTAGCCCTCCGTAACAGGGGCCAAGAGACCCAGTACTTC. Translating gives CASSLALRNRGQETQYF. Full variable domain (outside the CDR3, taken from reference TRBV7-2 and TRBJ2-5): GAGVSQSPSNKVTEKGKDVELRCDPISGHTALYWYRQSLGQGLEFLIYFQGNSAPDKSGLPSDRFSAERTGGSVSTLTIQRTQQEDSAVYLCASSLALRNRGQETQYFGPGTRLLVL.

About this clonotype: A much larger clonotype is one base distant, so this may be a read error. CDR3: CSGRDRVYNEQYF. In DNA form, the CDR3 reads TGCAGCGGTCGGGACAGGGTATACAATGAGCAGTACTTC. The V gene is TRBV29-1, the J gene TRBJ2-5; 9 bases map to TRBD1. CDR1 is SQVTM and CDR2 is ANQGSEA in the germline V gene. This CDR3 comprises 13 residues. V trimming: 7 bases; J trimming: 11 bases; junction bases outside the gene matches: 14.

The table lists this clonotype with many counts. The chain joins TRBV29-1 to TRBJ2-5; 7 nucleotides match TRBD1. Germline trimming cut 7 bases from V and 1 base from J; bases unmatched to any gene: 3. The CDR3 extends over 12 amino acids. Per germline, CDR1 SQVTM and CDR2 ANQGSEA. CDR3 coding DNA: TGCAGCGGAAACAGGGGCCAAGAGACCCAGTACTTC. Protein: CSGNRGQETQYF.

The chain has TRBV20-1 and TRBJ2-1; TRBD2 matches at 8 bases. CDR1 DFQATT and CDR2 SNEGSKA come from the germline V gene (reference sequence). The CDR3 covers 15 residues. V lost 3 bases and J lost 2; bases outside the gene matches: 6. This chain's CDR3 is CSASPAGGAYNEQFF. In DNA, the CDR3 is TGCAGTGCTAGTCCCGCGGGAGGAGCCTACAATGAGCAGTTCTTC.